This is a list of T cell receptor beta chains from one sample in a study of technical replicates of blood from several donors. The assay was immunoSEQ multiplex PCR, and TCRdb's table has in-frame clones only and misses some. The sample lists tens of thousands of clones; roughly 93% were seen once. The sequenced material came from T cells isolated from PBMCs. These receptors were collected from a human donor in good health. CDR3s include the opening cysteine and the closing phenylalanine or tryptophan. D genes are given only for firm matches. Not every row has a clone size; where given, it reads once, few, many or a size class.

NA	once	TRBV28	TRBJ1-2	CASSEMRVGYTF	TGTGCCAGCAGTGAGATGAGGGTTGGCTACACCTTC
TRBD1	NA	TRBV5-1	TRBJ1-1	CASSPAGQGTRNTEAFF	TGCGCCAGCAGCCCGGCGGGACAGGGTACTAGGAACACTGAAGCTTTCTTT
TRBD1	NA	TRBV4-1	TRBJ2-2	CASSLSTFGTGNTGELFF	TGCGCCAGCAGCCTGTCTACATTCGGGACAGGGAACACCGGGGAGCTGTTTTTT
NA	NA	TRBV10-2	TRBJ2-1	CASSQEGEQFF	TGCGCCAGCAGCCAGGAGGGTGAGCAGTTCTTC
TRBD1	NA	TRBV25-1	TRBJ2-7	CASSAIGGQAEQYF	TGTGCCAGCAGTGCAATAGGGGGACAGGCCGAGCAGTACTTC
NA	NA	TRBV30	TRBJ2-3	CAFGQWDTDTQYF	TGTGCCTTCGGACAGTGGGACACAGATACGCAGTATTTT
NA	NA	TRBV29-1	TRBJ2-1	CSVGRGRPSNEQFF	TGCAGCGTTGGACGGGGGAGGCCATCAAATGAGCAGTTCTTC
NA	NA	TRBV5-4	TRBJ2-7	CATGGGSAVEQYF	TGTGCCACGGGTGGCGGTTCCGCGGTGGAGCAGTACTTC
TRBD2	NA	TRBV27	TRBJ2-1	CASSLNFGLADYNEQFF	TGTGCCAGCAGTTTAAATTTCGGCCTAGCGGACTACAATGAGCAGTTCTTC
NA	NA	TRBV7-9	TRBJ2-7	CASSWPPRLPGGGEQYF	TGTGCCAGCAGCTGGCCACCCAGACTACCCGGTGGTGGGGAGCAGTACTTC
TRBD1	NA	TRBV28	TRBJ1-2	CASSRQRDRAIYTF	TGCGCCAGTTCGCGTCAAAGGGACAGGGCCATCTACACCTTC
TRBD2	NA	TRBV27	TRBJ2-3	CASRLAGGPVDTQYF	TGTGCCAGCAGGCTGGCGGGAGGGCCGGTAGATACGCAGTATTTT
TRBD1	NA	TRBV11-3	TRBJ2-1	CASSLPGQGYNEQFF	TGTGCCAGCAGCTTACCGGGACAGGGATACAATGAGCAGTTCTTC
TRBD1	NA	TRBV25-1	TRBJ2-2	CASRGSGTGATGELFF	TGTGCCAGCAGGGGATCCGGGACAGGGGCCACCGGGGAGCTGTTTTTT
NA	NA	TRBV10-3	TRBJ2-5	CAISEEGGATQYF	TGTGCCATCAGTGAGGAGGGTGGAGCAACCCAGTACTTC
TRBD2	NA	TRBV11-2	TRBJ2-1	CAEGRGTSGTHEQFF	TGTGCCGAAGGTCGCGGGACTAGCGGGACCCATGAGCAGTTCTTC
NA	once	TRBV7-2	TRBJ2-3	CASSLMEYRTTDTQYF	TGTGCCAGCAGCTTAATGGAATACAGGACCACAGATACGCAGTATTTT
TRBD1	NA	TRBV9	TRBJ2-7	CASSVVAGGGYEQYF	TGTGCCAGCAGCGTAGTGGCAGGGGGCGGCTACGAGCAGTACTTC
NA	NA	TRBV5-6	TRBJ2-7	CASSLLSGDFHSYEQYF	TGTGCCAGCAGCTTGCTGTCGGGGGACTTCCACTCCTACGAGCAGTACTTC
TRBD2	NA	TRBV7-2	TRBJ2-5	CASSSSAQGLQETQYF	TGTGCCAGCAGCTCCTCGGCCCAGGGACTACAAGAGACCCAGTACTTC